The 23 T cell receptor beta chains listed next were all sequenced from one sample in a study of blood T cell repertoires in COVID-19. Measured with immunoSEQ multiplex PCR; TCRdb has only the in-frame clones, and not every one. This sample has tens of thousands of clones, with around nine tenths found just once. Source material: peripheral blood. Receptors originate from a man aged 65 to 85 with acute or convalescent COVID-19.

V is TRBV7-8 and J is TRBJ2-1; D remains ambiguous. CDR1 is SGHVS, CDR2 FQNEAQ, per germline. The CDR3 has 19 amino acids. V lost 5 bases and J lost 0, with 23 bases in between. Here the CDR3 reads CASSLQIFERYSSYNEQFF. DNA of the CDR3: TGTGCCAGCAGCCTCCAAATCTTCGAGCGTTATAGCTCCTACAATGAGCAGTTCTTC.

The rearrangement joins TRBV27 to TRBJ2-3, with D perhaps TRBD2 (6 bases). The CDR3 loop spans 16 amino acids. CDR1 is MNHEY and CDR2 is SMNVEV in the germline V gene (reference sequence). With 5 bases removed from V and 1 base from J, the gap between germline ends came to 16 bases. In nucleotides, the CDR3 is TGTGCCAGCAGTATCTATCCCGGCGGGGGCACAGATACGCAGTATTTT. It yields the protein CASSIYPGGGTDTQYF.

V is TRBV5-1 and J is TRBJ1-2; D might be TRBD1 (6 bases). CDR3 length: 15 residues. V lost 2 bases and J 4 bases, leaving 15 bases between the germline ends. Germline V CDR1 and CDR2: SGHRS, YFSETQ. The CDR3 DNA reads as TGCGCCAGCAGCTTAGAAGGACAGTCTTCCTATGGCTACACCTTC. Translating gives CASSLEGQSSYGYTF.

CDR3: CASSDGTGWGLSEKLFF. The CDR3 bases are TGTGCCAGCAGTGATGGGACAGGTTGGGGCCTGAGTGAAAAACTGTTTTTT. The V and J genes are TRBV2 and TRBJ1-4; 8 nucleotides align to TRBD1. The germline V gene has CDR1 SNHLY and CDR2 FYNNEI. V lost 3 bases and J lost 7; bases outside the gene matches: 13. The CDR3 consists of 17 residues.

V is TRBV3-1 (or the pseudogene TRBV3-2) and J is TRBJ2-3; 8 nucleotides agree with TRBD2. This CDR3 region has 16 residues. Germline CDR1 is LGHDT and CDR2 is YNNKEL (reference sequence). V was pared by 7 bases and J by 6 bases, with 15 bases of the junction left unmatched. The DNA for the CDR3 is TGTGCCAGCACCCGAGATCGGAGCGGGAGAGCTGATACGCAGTATTTT. It specifies CASTRDRSGRADTQYF.

The chain is built from TRBV15 and TRBJ2-5, with D possibly being TRBD2 (6 bases). The germline CDR1 and CDR2 sequences are LNHNV and YYDKDF (reference sequence). V gave up 0 bases and J gave up 7 bases, with 12 bases separating them. The CDR3 extends over 14 amino acids. The CDR3 bases are TGTGCCACCAGCAGAGATAGGGCCGGGGGGACCCAGTACTTC. Amino acids: CATSRDRAGGTQYF. Variable domain in full (rest from reference TRBV15 and TRBJ2-5): DAMVIQNPRYQVTQFGKPVTLSCSQTLNHNVMYWYQQKSSQAPKLLFHYYDKDFNNEADTPDNFQSRRPNTSFCFLDIRSPGLGDTAMYLCATSRDRAGGTQYFGPGTRLLVL.

The V and J genes are TRBV6-6 and TRBJ2-1; 8 positions match TRBD1. Trimming cost V 5 bases and J 7 bases; bases outside gene matches: 13. Germline-derived CDR1 and CDR2 are MNHNY and SVGAGI (reference sequence). The CDR3 is made up of 16 amino acids. The CDR3 DNA is TGTGCCAGCAGTGGAGGACAGGGCAACGTAAGGAATGAGCAGTTCTTC. The encoded protein is CASSGGQGNVRNEQFF.

This chain links TRBV11-3 with TRBJ2-7, with TRBD1 identical over 8 bases. The CDR3 runs 14 residues. V dropped 3 bases and J dropped 2; count of bases not matched to a gene: 3. CDR1 SGHNT and CDR2 YENEEA come from the germline V gene. This CDR3 is CASSFGQGTYEQYF. In nucleotides, the CDR3 is TGTGCCAGCAGCTTCGGACAGGGAACCTACGAGCAGTACTTC.

The chain uses TRBV6-5 and TRBJ1-2; perhaps TRBD1 as D (5 bases). Germline V gives CDR1 MNHEY, CDR2 SVGAGI. This CDR3 spans 14 amino acids. Trimming took 8 bases from V and 2 from J, leaving 15 bases between them. CDR3 sequence (DNA): TGTGCCAGCTGTTTGGGGGGAATAAACTATGGCTACACCTTC. This codes for CASCLGGINYGYTF.

This clone was counted only a few times. The V call is TRBV5-1, the J call TRBJ2-5; 11 nucleotides line up with TRBD2. The length of the CDR3 is 15 residues. V dropped 6 bases and J dropped 5; count of bases not matched to a gene: 9. Germline loops: CDR1 SGHRS, CDR2 YFSETQ. The CDR3 DNA reads TGCGCCAGCACCCTTCTAGCGGGGGGTATGGAGACCCAGTACTTC. This codes for CASTLLAGGMETQYF.

The rearrangement joins TRBV9 to TRBJ2-7, with 7 bases fitting TRBD1. The ends lost 0 bases at V and 3 bases at J; junction bases unmatched: 3. The CDR3 has 14 amino acids. Germline V gene sequence: CDR1 SGDLS, CDR2 YYNGEE. CDR3 sequence: CASSVGQGNYEQYF. CDR3 nucleotides: TGTGCCAGCAGCGTAGGACAGGGAAACTACGAGCAGTACTTC. Supplemented by reference TRBV9 and TRBJ2-7, the full variable domain reads DSGVTQTPKHLITATGQRVTLRCSPRSGDLSVYWYQQSLDQGLQFLIQYYNGEERAKGNILERFSAQQFPDLHSELNLSSLELGDSALYFCASSVGQGNYEQYFGPGTRLTVT.

The V gene is TRBV5-1, the J gene TRBJ2-5; unclear D gene. V lost 0 bases, J lost 4 bases, and 4 bases lay in between. The CDR3 has 12 amino acids. The germline V gene encodes CDR1 SGHRS and CDR2 YFSETQ. This CDR3 reads CASSLELETQYF. CDR3 sequence (DNA): TGCGCCAGCAGCTTGGAACTAGAGACCCAGTACTTC. Drawing the rest from reference TRBV5-1 and TRBJ2-5, the complete variable domain is KAGVTQTPRYLIKTRGQQVTLSCSPISGHRSVSWYQQTPGQGLQFLFEYFSETQRNKGNFPGRFSGRQFSNSRSEMNVSTLELGDSALYLCASSLELETQYFGPGTRLLVL.

This clone was seen once. The chain joins TRBV5-8 to TRBJ2-5, with TRBD1 matching 7 bases. This CDR3 has 15 amino acids. V lost 5 bases and J lost 0; bases outside the gene matches: 7. Germline CDR1 SGHTS, CDR2 YDEGEE. The CDR3 DNA follows: TGTGCCAGCAGGCCCCGGACAGGCCACCAAGAGACCCAGTACTTC. Protein product: CASRPRTGHQETQYF.

This chain links TRBV5-1 with TRBJ2-3, with 7 bases identical to TRBD1. The J segment lost 2 bases and the V segment lost 3 bases, leaving 12 bases of the junction unmatched. Looked up from germline, CDR1 is SGHRS and CDR2 is YFSETQ. CDR3 length equals 17 residues. CDR3 in amino acids: CASSSKKRGQPTDTQYF. CDR3 DNA: TGCGCCAGCAGCTCCAAAAAACGGGGACAGCCCACAGATACGCAGTATTTT.

This rearrangement joins TRBV11-3 to TRBJ2-1; 9 bases map to TRBD2. Germline lookup yields CDR1 SGHNT and CDR2 YENEEA. CDR3 size: 14 residues. The V segment lost 6 bases and the J segment 6 bases; nucleotides outside the gene matches: 6. The CDR3 coding sequence is TGTGCCAGCAGTCTCCTTAGCGGGAGCAATGAGCAGTTCTTC. This codes for CASSLLSGSNEQFF.

The rearrangement links TRBV5-1 to TRBJ2-7; D uncertain. Germline V gives CDR1 SGHRS, CDR2 YFSETQ. V was pared by 4 bases and J by 2 bases, with 13 bases between. The CDR3 is 14 amino acids. The CDR3 nucleotides are TGCGCCAGCAGCAATGGAGCTGCTACCTACGAGCAGTACTTC. It encodes CASSNGAATYEQYF.

The chain uses TRBV5-1 and TRBJ1-2, with D maybe TRBD1 (6 bases). V was clipped by 4 bases and J by 0 bases, with 16 bases between them. The germline CDR1 and CDR2 sequences are SGHRS and YFSETQ. The CDR3 covers 16 residues. The CDR3 bases are TGCGCCAGCAGCCTAAGCGGGGGGCCAGCTAACTATGGCTACACCTTC. It specifies CASSLSGGPANYGYTF.

Only a few counts were recorded for this clone. This chain connects TRBV7-8 to TRBJ1-1; D is possibly TRBD1 (5 bases). The CDR3 runs to 12 residues. Germline V gene sequence: CDR1 SGHVS, CDR2 FQNEAQ. Trimming took off 5 bases at V and 11 bases at J, with 15 bases between the two ends. The CDR3 loop is CASSQHRGMAFF. The CDR3, as DNA: TGTGCCAGCAGCCAACATCGGGGGATGGCTTTCTTT.

The genes are TRBV5-4 and TRBJ2-7; 15 bases align to TRBD2. V was clipped by 5 bases and J by 5 bases; unmatched bases: 11. Germline values: CDR1 SGHNT, CDR2 YYREEE (reference sequence). The CDR3 totals 17 residues. The CDR3 bases are TGTGCCAGCAGACCATCCGGGACTAGCGGGAGGAAGCACGAGCAGTACTTC. Residues: CASRPSGTSGRKHEQYF.

The gene calls are TRBV6-5 and TRBJ2-3, with 10 positions matching TRBD1. Germline CDR1 and CDR2: MNHEY and SVGAGI. V was pared by 5 bases and J by 1 base, with 3 bases of the junction left unmatched. CDR3 length equals 15 residues. The CDR3 region is CASSTGTGGTDTQYF. In DNA form, the CDR3 reads TGTGCCAGCAGTACCGGGACAGGGGGCACAGATACGCAGTATTTT.

V and J are TRBV10-3 and TRBJ1-5; D is possibly TRBD1 (5 bases). This CDR3 comprises 14 residues. With 3 bases removed from V and 4 bases from J, the gap between germline ends came to 10 bases. Germline CDR1 ENHRY, CDR2 SYGVKD. CDR3 in DNA: TGTGCCATCAGTGAATCTGGGGGGAATCAGCCCCAGCATTTT. Encoded protein: CAISESGGNQPQHF.

The chain couples TRBV12-5 to TRBJ2-7; TRBD2 agrees at 10 bases. CDR1 LGHNT and CDR2 FRNRAP come from the germline V gene. The J segment lost 5 bases and the V segment lost 6 bases, leaving 10 bases of the junction unmatched. The CDR3 is 15 amino acids. The CDR3 here is CASGGPSGGVNEQYF. The CDR3 DNA follows: TGTGCTAGTGGAGGACCTAGCGGGGGCGTGAACGAGCAGTACTTC.

The rearrangement links TRBV6-5 to TRBJ2-7; D gene unclear. The germline V and J ends were trimmed by 10 bases and 3 bases, with 10 bases remaining between them. Germline V gene data show CDR1 as MNHEY and CDR2 as SVGAGI. The CDR3 contains 11 residues. The CDR3 loop is CATNQNYEQYF. The CDR3 DNA is TGTGCCACCAACCAGAACTACGAGCAGTACTTC.